Below, one T cell receptor beta chain is given with its context. This record belongs to a study of blood T cell repertoires in COVID-19. For the study at large: Sources were T cells, B-cell-depleted T cells, or PBMCs; the material itself was cDNA or gDNA.

Allocation to cohorts depended on clinical history reported by the participants. This CDR3 has 19 amino acids. The germline CDR1 and CDR2 sequences are KGHDR and SFDVKD. The junction had 8 bases not matched to a gene; V was cut back by 0 bases and J by 2 bases. Generated by immunoSEQ multiplex PCR, the TCRdb table keeps only in-frame clones and is missing some. The table has about 350,000 clones, more than 70% seen once. V and J are TRBV24-1 and TRBJ2-3, with TRBD2 matching over 12 bases. Sequencing used PBMCs or T cells enriched from blood (not recorded which). The origin of this receptor is a woman under 40 who had been exposed to COVID-19. Here the CDR3 reads CATSDLASGRAGTTDTQYF. The CDR3 DNA reads as TGTGCCACCAGTGATTTGGCTAGCGGGAGGGCAGGGACCACAGATACGCAGTATTTT.